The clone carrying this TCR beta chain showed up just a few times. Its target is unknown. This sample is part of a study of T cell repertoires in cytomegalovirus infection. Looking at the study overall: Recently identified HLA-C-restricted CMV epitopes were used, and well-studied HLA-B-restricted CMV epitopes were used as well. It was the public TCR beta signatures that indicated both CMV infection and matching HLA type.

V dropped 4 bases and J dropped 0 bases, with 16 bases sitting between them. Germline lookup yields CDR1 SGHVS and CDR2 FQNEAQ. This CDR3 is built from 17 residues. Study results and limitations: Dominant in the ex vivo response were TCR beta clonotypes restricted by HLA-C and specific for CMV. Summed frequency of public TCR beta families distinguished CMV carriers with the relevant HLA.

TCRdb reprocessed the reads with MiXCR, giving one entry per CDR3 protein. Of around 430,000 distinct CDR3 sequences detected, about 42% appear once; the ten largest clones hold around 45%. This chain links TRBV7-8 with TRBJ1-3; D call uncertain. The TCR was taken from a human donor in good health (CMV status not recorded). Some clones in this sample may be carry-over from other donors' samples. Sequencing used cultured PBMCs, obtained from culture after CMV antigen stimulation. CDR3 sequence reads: CASSSHLTPVSGNTIYF. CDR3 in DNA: TGTGCCAGCAGCTCCCACCTTACACCTGTCTCTGGAAACACCATATATTTT.